These 31 T cell receptor beta chains came from one sample sequenced in a study of blood T cell repertoires in COVID-19. Generated by immunoSEQ multiplex PCR, the TCRdb table keeps only in-frame clones and is missing some. Altogether 90,000 or so clones are present, around 88% being singletons, with the ten largest covering over 0.45%. The specimen sequenced was peripheral blood. The source is a man aged 55-75 years with acute or convalescent COVID-19.

The V call is TRBV6-4, the J call TRBJ2-6, with D uncertain. Germline-derived CDR1 and CDR2 are MRHNA and SNTAGT. The CDR3 sequence is 17 residues long. V was shortened by 3 bases and J by 0 bases, with 12 bases between the two germline ends. The CDR3 DNA is TGTGCCAGCAGTGAGCACCGTATCAGCTCTGGGGCCAACGTCCTGACTTTC. This encodes CASSEHRISSGANVLTF.

Only one count was recorded for this clone. The J gene is TRBJ2-5, the V gene TRBV5-1; D not certain. From germline, CDR1 is SGHRS and CDR2 YFSETQ. This CDR3 region has 15 residues. The germline V and J ends were trimmed by 3 bases and 1 base, with 13 bases remaining between them. The CDR3 loop is CASSSPYRGQETQYF. CDR3 coding DNA: TGCGCCAGCAGCTCCCCTTACCGCGGCCAAGAGACCCAGTACTTC.

This clone showed up just a few times. The V and J genes are TRBV2 and TRBJ2-7, with a weak D call TRBD1 (5 bases). This CDR3 comprises 14 residues. Germline V gives CDR1 SNHLY, CDR2 FYNNEI. V was cut by 2 bases and J by 6 bases, with 14 bases left in between. Written as DNA, the CDR3 is TGTGCCAGCAGTGAATGGGCAGGGCTAGGCGAGCAGTACTTC. Translated, it gives CASSEWAGLGEQYF. Using reference TRBV2 and TRBJ2-7 for the parts outside the CDR3, the full variable domain is EPEVTQTPSHQVTQMGQEVILRCVPISNHLYFYWYRQILGQKVEFLVSFYNNEISEKSEIFDDQFSVERPDGSNFTLKIRSTKLEDSAMYFCASSEWAGLGEQYFGPGTRLTVT.

The rearrangement uses TRBV27 and TRBJ1-2, with a weak D call TRBD1 (6 bases). This CDR3 has 16 amino acids. CDR1 and CDR2 from the germline V gene are MNHEY and SMNVEV (reference sequence). V shed 3 bases and J shed 7 bases, with 21 bases lying between them. CDR3 protein: CASSFRAQGIDSGYTF. CDR3 nucleotides: TGTGCCAGCAGTTTCCGTGCCCAGGGGATCGACTCTGGCTACACCTTC.

With regard to this clone: Other DNA sequences in this sample translate to the same CDR3. The gene calls are TRBV12-3 or TRBV12-4 and TRBJ1-5; D call uncertain. The CDR3 contains 13 residues. Deletions cut 2 bases from V and 4 bases from J, with 6 bases between. The CDR3 bases are TGTGCCAGCAGTTTATCCAGTAATCAGCCCCAGCATTTT. It yields the protein CASSLSSNQPQHF.

The chain couples TRBV6-5 to TRBJ1-1, with D unclear. V lost 6 bases to trimming and J lost 8 bases, with 16 bases between them. The CDR3 totals 13 residues. The germline V gene encodes CDR1 MNHEY and CDR2 SVGAGI. CDR3 coding DNA: TGTGCCAGCAGCCTCAAAAGGGAGCGCGAAGCTTTCTTT. Amino acid sequence: CASSLKREREAFF.

The rearrangement uses TRBV29-1 and TRBJ2-5; 9 positions agree with TRBD1. From germline, CDR1 is SQVTM and CDR2 ANQGSEA. The CDR3 consists of 15 residues. The trim removed 8 bases at V and 4 bases at J, leaving 14 bases unmatched. CDR3 residues: CSSQRTGVGGETQYF. As DNA, the CDR3 is TGCAGCTCCCAAAGGACAGGGGTAGGCGGAGAGACCCAGTACTTC.

The chain uses TRBV7-2 and TRBJ1-6; the match to TRBD1 covers 7 bases. V shed 5 bases, J shed 5 bases, and the junction held 6 bases outside the gene matches. The CDR3 loop spans 15 amino acids. Germline values: CDR1 SGHTA, CDR2 FQGNSA. The CDR3 DNA is TGTGCCAGCAGCCAAACCGGGACAGATAATTCACCCCTCCACTTT. Its protein is CASSQTGTDNSPLHF. The whole variable domain, remainder taken from reference TRBV7-2 and TRBJ1-6, is GAGVSQSPSNKVTEKGKDVELRCDPISGHTALYWYRQSLGQGLEFLIYFQGNSAPDKSGLPSDRFSAERTGGSVSTLTIQRTQQEDSAVYLCASSQTGTDNSPLHFGNGTRLTVT.

The gene calls are TRBV27 and TRBJ1-2; a possible D gene is TRBD1 (5 bases). V was shortened by 5 bases and J by 8 bases, with 12 bases between the two germline ends. Germline V gene data show CDR1 as MNHEY and CDR2 as SMNVEV (reference sequence). CDR3 length: 12 residues. CDR3 sequence reads: CASSASGFGYTF. Here the CDR3 DNA reads TGTGCCAGCAGTGCCTCAGGGTTCGGCTACACCTTC.

The V call is TRBV5-1, the J call TRBJ2-1; 7 nucleotides match TRBD1. V lost 4 bases, J lost 3 bases, and 10 bases stayed unmatched. This CDR3 has 16 amino acids. Germline V lookup: CDR1 SGHRS, CDR2 YFSETQ. In nucleotides, the CDR3 is TGCGCCAGCAGCCGAGTAAGACAGGGAAACTACAATGAGCAGTTCTTC. Protein product: CASSRVRQGNYNEQFF. The full variable domain, rest sourced from reference TRBV5-1 and TRBJ2-1, is KAGVTQTPRYLIKTRGQQVTLSCSPISGHRSVSWYQQTPGQGLQFLFEYFSETQRNKGNFPGRFSGRQFSNSRSEMNVSTLELGDSALYLCASSRVRQGNYNEQFFGPGTRLTVL.

A single count supports this clone. The chain employs TRBV7-3 and TRBJ2-1; D may be TRBD1 (6 bases). CDR3 size: 16 residues. Between the trimmed V and J ends, which lost 5 bases and 4 bases, there was a span of 18 bases. CDR1 is SGHTA and CDR2 is FQGTGA in the germline V gene. The CDR3 nucleotides are TGTGCCAGCAGCCCGTGGGGCAGGGGAGCGTACAATGAGCAGTTCTTC. Protein product: CASSPWGRGAYNEQFF.

The CDR3 region has the DNA TGCGCCAGCAGCCCAGGGACAGCTAACTATGGCTACACCTTC. Translated, it gives CASSPGTANYGYTF. V and J are TRBV5-1 and TRBJ1-2, with 7 bases lining up with TRBD1. The CDR3 spans 14 residues. Germline lookup yields CDR1 SGHRS and CDR2 YFSETQ. The trim removed 4 bases at V and 0 bases at J, leaving 3 bases unmatched. Together with reference TRBV5-1 and TRBJ1-2, the CDR3 gives the full variable domain: KAGVTQTPRYLIKTRGQQVTLSCSPISGHRSVSWYQQTPGQGLQFLFEYFSETQRNKGNFPGRFSGRQFSNSRSEMNVSTLELGDSALYLCASSPGTANYGYTFGSGTRLTVV.

This chain connects TRBV10-3 to TRBJ1-5; no reliable D call. Germline-derived CDR1 and CDR2 are ENHRY and SYGVKD. The CDR3 is 14 residues long. Trimming took 1 base from V and 6 from J, leaving 10 bases between them. The CDR3 DNA follows: TGTGCCATCAGTGAGTGGGAGGGAGGTCAGCCCCAGCATTTT. Its protein product is CAISEWEGGQPQHF.

The rearrangement joins TRBV7-6 to TRBJ2-1, with 7 positions matching TRBD2. The CDR3 sequence is 20 residues long. Trimming removed 4 bases from V and 0 bases from J; junction bases left unmatched: 18. Germline V gene lookup returns CDR1 SGHVS and CDR2 FNYEAQ. The CDR3 region has the DNA TGTGCCAGCAGCTCTCCCCAGCTTGCGAGGGAGGGAAGCTCCTACAATGAGCAGTTCTTC. Its protein is CASSSPQLAREGSSYNEQFF. Complete variable domain (other parts from reference TRBV7-6 and TRBJ2-1): GAGVSQSPRYKVTKRGQDVALRCDPISGHVSLYWYRQALGQGPEFLTYFNYEAQQDKSGLPNDRFSAERPEGSISTLTIQRTEQRDSAMYRCASSSPQLAREGSSYNEQFFGPGTRLTVL.

This clone was seen more than once but under ten times. The rearrangement links TRBV9 to TRBJ1-2; TRBD1 agrees at 9 bases. V was clipped by 0 bases and J by 8 bases; unmatched bases: 8. The germline V gene has CDR1 SGDLS and CDR2 YYNGEE. CDR3 length: 15 residues. The CDR3 nucleotides are TGTGCCAGCAGCGTAGGAGTAGGACAGGGGAACGGCTACACCTTC. Translated: CASSVGVGQGNGYTF.

The chain has TRBV5-1 and TRBJ2-5; 12 bases map to TRBD2. The ends lost 0 bases at V and 4 bases at J; junction bases unmatched: 1. The CDR3 sequence is 15 residues long. Looked up from germline, CDR1 is SGHRS and CDR2 is YFSETQ. CDR3 loop: CASSLGGLAGETQYF. CDR3 sequence (DNA): TGCGCCAGCAGCTTGGGGGGACTAGCGGGAGAGACCCAGTACTTC.

The V and J genes are TRBV6-6 and TRBJ1-4; D is perhaps TRBD1 (6 bases). V was cut by 6 bases and J by 8 bases, with 13 bases left in between. The CDR3 is made up of 13 amino acids. Germline loops: CDR1 MNHNY, CDR2 SVGAGI (reference sequence). CDR3 coding DNA: TGTGCCAGCAGCTGGGACACACCCGAAAAACTGTTTTTT. Encoded protein: CASSWDTPEKLFF.

V gene TRBV24-1 combines with J gene TRBJ1-5, with D unclear. The CDR3 has 14 residues. Trimming pared 5 bases from V and 0 bases from J, leaving 7 bases between. Germline values: CDR1 KGHDR, CDR2 SFDVKD. CDR3 loop: CATSVGSSNQPQHF. As DNA, the CDR3 is TGTGCCACCAGTGTGGGGAGTAGCAATCAGCCCCAGCATTTT.

The chain links TRBV23-1 to TRBJ2-2; D is possibly TRBD1 (6 bases). TRBV23-1 is an ORF; its function is uncertain. This CDR3 contains 18 residues. V lost 2 bases to trimming and J lost 4 bases, with 20 bases between them. Written as DNA, the CDR3 is TGCGCCAGCAGTCAACCCTCGGATGAACAGGGAAGCACCGGGGAGCTGTTTTTT. Residues: CASSQPSDEQGSTGELFF.

The chain has TRBV21-1 and TRBJ1-5; the DNA was not used to check the table's D call, TRBD1. TRBV21-1 is described as a pseudogene. The CDR3 consists of 15 residues. CDR3 loop: CASLTGGMGNQPQHF. The DNA of the CDR3 is TGTGCCAGCCTCACAGGGGGCATGGGCAATCAGCCCCAGCATTTT.

The V and J genes are TRBV7-9 and TRBJ1-2, with 7 bases aligning to TRBD1. The germline gives CDR1 SEHNR, CDR2 FQNEAQ (reference sequence). The ends lost 3 bases at V and 4 bases at J; junction bases unmatched: 5. The CDR3 is made up of 14 amino acids. CDR3 bases: TGTGCCAGCAGCTTCACAGGGGTTGGCTATGGCTACACCTTC. Amino acids: CASSFTGVGYGYTF.

A word on this clone: Other nucleotide sequences in the sample specify the same CDR3. The gene calls are TRBV6-5 and TRBJ2-7; 8 bases map to TRBD1. The germline V gene has CDR1 MNHEY and CDR2 SVGAGI. The ends lost 5 bases at V and 1 base at J; junction bases unmatched: 1. This CDR3 contains 13 residues. CDR3 DNA sequence: TGTGCCAGCAGTCGGACAGGGTCCTACGAGCAGTACTTC. It is translated as CASSRTGSYEQYF.

This sequence joins TRBV5-1 and TRBJ2-1; 7 nucleotides align to TRBD2. Trimming removed 0 bases from V and 4 bases from J; junction bases left unmatched: 13. Germline CDR1 SGHRS, CDR2 YFSETQ. There are 18 residues in the CDR3. The chain's CDR3 is CASSLGLALTRSYNEQFF. As DNA, the CDR3 is TGCGCCAGCAGCTTGGGACTAGCACTTACCCGGTCTTACAATGAGCAGTTCTTC.

The V gene is TRBV5-1, the J gene TRBJ1-6; 7 bases fit TRBD1. The V and J ends lost 3 bases and 9 bases, in that order; junction bases with no gene match: 9. Looked up from germline, CDR1 is SGHRS and CDR2 is YFSETQ. The CDR3 runs to 15 residues. The CDR3, as DNA: TGCGCCAGCAGCTCAAACACAGGGGAGGCTTCACCCCTCCACTTT. It specifies CASSSNTGEASPLHF.

The chain employs TRBV6-5 and TRBJ2-3; 9 positions agree with TRBD1. The CDR3 is 15 residues long. The germline V gene has CDR1 MNHEY and CDR2 SVGAGI. The J segment lost 3 bases and the V segment lost 6 bases, leaving 7 bases of the junction unmatched. The CDR3, as DNA: TGTGCCAGCAGCTCTTGGACAGGGGATACAGATACGCAGTATTTT. Translating it yields CASSSWTGDTDTQYF.

CDR3 in amino acids: CASSRGGLSNQPQHF. The CDR3 nucleotides read TGTGCCAGCAGCCGCGGGGGGTTGAGCAATCAGCCCCAGCATTTT. The chain uses TRBV7-2 and TRBJ1-5; tentatively, D is TRBD1 (5 bases). Germline V lookup: CDR1 SGHTA, CDR2 FQGNSA. There are 15 residues in the CDR3. V was trimmed by 5 bases and J by 1 base, leaving 12 bases between them.

The chain links TRBV19 to TRBJ1-4; D is unclear. Germline V gene lookup returns CDR1 LNHDA and CDR2 SQIVND (reference sequence). This CDR3 contains 14 residues. Trimming pared 3 bases from V and 0 bases from J, leaving 5 bases between. CDR3 amino acids: CASSIRATNEKLFF. Here the CDR3 DNA reads TGTGCCAGTAGTATTCGCGCAACTAATGAAAAACTGTTTTTT. The full variable domain, rest sourced from reference TRBV19 and TRBJ1-4, is DGGITQSPKYLFRKEGQNVTLSCEQNLNHDAMYWYRQDPGQGLRLIYYSQIVNDFQKGDIAEGYSVSREKKESFPLTVTSAQKNPTAFYLCASSIRATNEKLFFGSGTQLSVL.

The chain carries TRBV19 and TRBJ1-1; 8 positions match TRBD1. Germline CDR1 LNHDA, CDR2 SQIVND (reference sequence). With V trimmed by 6 bases and J by 3 bases, 3 bases remained unmatched. CDR3 length equals 13 residues. The CDR3 loop reads CASSLTGDTEAFF. DNA of the CDR3: TGTGCCAGTAGCCTGACAGGGGACACTGAAGCTTTCTTT.

The J gene is TRBJ2-7, the V gene TRBV6-5, with D maybe TRBD1 (6 bases). The CDR3 totals 14 residues. Germline assignment: CDR1 MNHEY and CDR2 SVGAGI. V was cut by 5 bases and J by 1 base, with 12 bases left in between. DNA of the CDR3: TGTGCCAGCAGTACACCGGACAGTTCCTACGAGCAGTACTTC. Protein product: CASSTPDSSYEQYF.

V usage is TRBV28 and J usage is TRBJ1-3; D is possibly TRBD1 (5 bases). The V gene lost 6 bases and the J gene lost 0 bases, with 15 bases spanning the gap. Germline CDR1 is MDHEN and CDR2 is SYDVKM. The CDR3 totals 16 residues. The CDR3 sequence is CASRSLDSYSGNTIYF. The CDR3, as DNA: TGTGCCAGCAGGTCCTTAGACAGTTACTCTGGAAACACCATATATTTT.

In this sample, this clone turned up once. Here the CDR3 DNA reads TGTGCCTGGAGCCCCGCCGCGAAGCAACTGTTTTTT. Its protein is CAWSPAAKQLFF. The V gene is TRBV30, the J gene TRBJ1-4, with D unresolved. CDR3 length equals 12 residues. Per germline, CDR1 GTSNPN and CDR2 SVGIG (reference sequence). Trimming removed 3 bases from V and 12 bases from J, with 14 bases in between.